This T cell receptor (beta chain) was identified in a study of T-cell memory formation after mild COVID-19. Overall study findings and caveats: Balance between CD4 and CD8 was seen in clones contracting day 15 to 85, and a CD4+ lean was seen in later expanders.

One entry per CDR3 protein results from TCRdb running MiXCR on the 5' RACE reads. Among approximately 42,000 distinct CDR3 sequences listed, around 6.3% were seen once. About this clonotype: The antigen is not known.

The germline gives CDR1 SGHDT, CDR2 YYEEEE. This CDR3 has 15 amino acids. V gave up 2 bases and J gave up 4 bases, with 16 bases separating them. The sequence was obtained from an adult who had mild COVID-19 (a few samples of this study predate the infection). Cell type and time point are not known. Input material: PBMCs or a T cell subset sorted from them (not recorded which). The J gene is TRBJ2-7, the V gene TRBV5-6; D uncertain. The CDR3: CASSFLTAPRYEQYF. DNA for the CDR3: TGTGCCAGCAGCTTCTTGACTGCCCCTCGGTACGAGCAGTACTTC. Full variable domain (outside the CDR3, taken from reference TRBV5-6 and TRBJ2-7): DAGVTQSPTHLIKTRGQQVTLRCSPKSGHDTVSWYQQALGQGPQFIFQYYEEEERQRGNFPDRFSGHQFPNYSSELNVNALLLGDSALYLCASSFLTAPRYEQYFGPGTRLTVT.